A selection of T cell receptor beta chains follows, all from one sample in a study of CD8+ T cells in alopecia areata. Assay used: immunoSEQ multiplex PCR; TCRdb lists only in-frame clones, some missing. Of 150,000 to 200,000 clones listed, roughly 60% are singletons. The sample here was CD4+ T cells sorted from blood, taken at week 24, from a patient treated with tofacitinib. These receptors were obtained from a human donor with alopecia areata. Both conserved end residues are part of each CDR3. A D gene is named only where the DNA matches it firmly. The size entry is marked missing in some rows and otherwise reads once, few, many or a size class.

CDR3nt | CDR3aa | d_gene | j_gene | v_gene | abundance
TGTGCCAGCAGCCCCGACCATATCTCCTACGAGCAGTACTTC | CASSPDHISYEQYF | NA | TRBJ2-7 | TRBV14 | few
TGTGCCAGCCGCACCTTCGGGGCCGCGAACACCGGGGAGCTGTTTTTT | CASRTFGAANTGELFF | NA | TRBJ2-2 | TRBV27 | NA
TGCAGCGTTGGGACAAACAGGGGGCCCTACAATGAGCAGTTCTTC | CSVGTNRGPYNEQFF | TRBD1 | TRBJ2-1 | TRBV29-1 | few
TGTGCCAGCAGCTTAGTGCGGGGGAGCACAGATACGCAGTATTTT | CASSLVRGSTDTQYF | TRBD2 | TRBJ2-3 | TRBV7-2 | NA
TGTGCTAGTGGTTCAGAGGAGAATCAGCCCCAGCATTTT | CASGSEENQPQHF | NA | TRBJ1-5 | TRBV12-5 | few
TGTGCCAGCAGAGGGACGGGACCGGGGGGCTACACCTTC | CASRGTGPGGYTF | NA | TRBJ1-2 | TRBV6-5 | NA
TGTGCTAGTGGACAAACGGACAGGGGGCTTGTCTACGAGCAGTACTTC | CASGQTDRGLVYEQYF | TRBD1 | TRBJ2-7 | TRBV12-5 | NA
TGTGCCACCAGCAGATCTCCTGATTTTTTGCCGTTCTTC | CATSRSPDFLPFF | NA | TRBJ2-1 | TRBV15 | few
TGTGCCACCAGCAGAGATCTACGCGGGGTCGCGGATCAGCCCCAGCATTTT | CATSRDLRGVADQPQHF | NA | TRBJ1-5 | TRBV15 | NA
TGTGCCAGCAGCTTAGTTCGGGGGCCCTCTCGAAATGAGCAGTTCTTC | CASSLVRGPSRNEQFF | NA | TRBJ2-1 | TRBV11-2 | NA
TGTGCCAGCAGTTTAAGGGTGCAAGAGACCCAGTACTTC | CASSLRVQETQYF | NA | TRBJ2-5 | TRBV2 | NA
TGCAGCGTGACGGGACTACACATCTACGAGCAGTACTTC | CSVTGLHIYEQYF | TRBD2 | TRBJ2-7 | TRBV29-1 | NA
TGCAGCGTTGGGAGGAGGACATTGAACACTGAAGCTTTCTTT | CSVGRRTLNTEAFF | NA | TRBJ1-1 | TRBV29-1 | NA
TGTGCCGCCCAGACAATCCCTGGAAACACCATATATTTT | CAAQTIPGNTIYF | NA | TRBJ1-3 | TRBV30 | NA
TGCAGCCCCGCCGGTTGTGTTGGGGGGATCTTCGGGAACACTGAAGCTTTCTTT | CSPAGCVGGIFGNTEAFF | NA | TRBJ1-1 | TRBV29-1 | NA
TGCAGCGTTGAACCGTATACAGGGGGCGGCTACACCTTC | CSVEPYTGGGYTF | TRBD1 | TRBJ1-2 | TRBV29-1 | once
TGTGCCAGTAGTCGGGGTTACGGGGGAAATCAGCCCCAGCATTTT | CASSRGYGGNQPQHF | NA | TRBJ1-5 | TRBV19 | few
TGTGCCTGGAGACCAGGGGGGGACACTGAAGCTTTCTTT | CAWRPGGDTEAFF | TRBD1 | TRBJ1-1 | TRBV30 | NA
TGCGCCAGCAGCCCCGCCAACTCCCGGATTGATACGCAGTATTTT | CASSPANSRIDTQYF | NA | TRBJ2-3 | TRBV5-1 | NA
TGTGCCTGGAGTGTACGGGGCAACTCCCCCTATGGCTACACCTTC | CAWSVRGNSPYGYTF | NA | TRBJ1-2 | TRBV30 | NA
TGTGCCAGTAAGCCTAGTCCCGATGAGCAGTTCTTC | CASKPSPDEQFF | NA | TRBJ2-1 | TRBV19 | few
TGTGCCAGCAGCCAAGATGAGTGGTCGAACACCGGGGAGCTGTTTTTT | CASSQDEWSNTGELFF | NA | TRBJ2-2 | TRBV4-2 | NA
TGCAGCGTGTACAATCCGGGACAGGGAGGCTATGGCTACACCTTC | CSVYNPGQGGYGYTF | TRBD1 | TRBJ1-2 | TRBV29-1 | few
TGCAGCGTTAATTACGACCATTCCTACGAGCAGTACTTC | CSVNYDHSYEQYF | NA | TRBJ2-7 | TRBV29-1 | NA
TGTGCCAGCAGACTAACTCAGGGGGGGCAGTTCTTC | CASRLTQGGQFF | NA | TRBJ2-1 | TRBV25-1 | many
TGTGCCTGGAGTGACTTCAGGAGGGGCTATGGCTACACCTTC | CAWSDFRRGYGYTF | NA | TRBJ1-2 | TRBV30 | NA
TGCAGCGTTGAAGAGAAGGGACAGGGACTCTCTACCGGACCCTATGGCTACACCTTC | CSVEEKGQGLSTGPYGYTF | TRBD1 | TRBJ1-2 | TRBV29-1 | NA
TGCGCCAGCAGCCAAGTCCGGGGACAGGGGAATGGCTACACCTTC | CASSQVRGQGNGYTF | TRBD1 | TRBJ1-2 | TRBV4-1 | NA
TGCGCCAGCAGGACCGGAGATACGCAGTATTTT | CASRTGDTQYF | NA | TRBJ2-3 | TRBV23-1 | NA
TGTGCCAGCAGCCAAGGGGGGGGGACAGGCACAGATACGCAGTATTTT | CASSQGGGTGTDTQYF | NA | TRBJ2-3 | TRBV4-2 | NA
TGCAGCGTTGGGACCGGGACTAACAATGAGCAGTTCTTC | CSVGTGTNNEQFF | TRBD2 | TRBJ2-1 | TRBV29-1 | NA
TGCAGCGTTGGTGGAGGGGGTGACATTCAGTACTTC | CSVGGGGDIQYF | NA | TRBJ2-4 | TRBV29-1 | NA
TGTGCCAGCAGCTTAACGGGGAGCGACACTGAAGCTTTCTTT | CASSLTGSDTEAFF | NA | TRBJ1-1 | TRBV7-8 | NA
TGCGCCAGCAGCCAAGATTTGGGTACTGAAGCTTTCTTT | CASSQDLGTEAFF | NA | TRBJ1-1 | TRBV4-1 | NA